Listed here are 12 T cell receptor beta chains from one sample, sequenced in a study of T cell repertoires in cytomegalovirus infection. The antigens these receptors bind are not known. Via MiXCR, TCRdb re-called the reads, giving one row per CDR3 protein. The sample includes under 450,000 distinct CDR3 sequences, nearly 35% of them seen just once. Sequenced material: cultured PBMCs, taken from culture after CMV antigen stimulation. The receptors stem from a human donor in good health (CMV status not recorded). Some clones in this sample may be carry-over from other donors' samples.

A few counts support this clonotype. The rearrangement joins TRBV11-2 to TRBJ2-3; possibly TRBD2 for D (5 bases). Germline lookup yields CDR1 SGHAT and CDR2 FQNNGV. V lost 2 bases to trimming and J lost 0 bases, with 9 bases between them. This CDR3 comprises 15 residues. The CDR3 bases are TGTGCCAGCAGCTTACAGCGGACCAGCACAGATACGCAGTATTTT. Translating it yields CASSLQRTSTDTQYF.

The chain combines TRBV6-5 with TRBJ1-2, with 7 positions matching TRBD1. The CDR3 spans 14 residues. With V trimmed by 2 bases and J by 4 bases, 4 bases remained unmatched. Germline V gene lookup returns CDR1 MNHEY and CDR2 SVGAGI. The CDR3 loop is CASSYRDSFYGYTF. The CDR3 nucleotides are TGTGCCAGCAGTTACAGGGACAGCTTCTATGGCTACACCTTC.

The chain employs TRBV15 and TRBJ1-2, with a weak D call TRBD1 (5 bases). Germline V lookup: CDR1 LNHNV, CDR2 YYDKDF (reference sequence). This CDR3 contains 16 residues. Trimming took 1 base from V and 1 from J, leaving 13 bases between them. The CDR3 loop reads CATSRGGVMNNYGYTF. CDR3 DNA sequence: TGTGCCACCAGCAGAGGAGGGGTTATGAATAACTATGGCTACACCTTC.

There are a few counts of this clonotype. The chain uses TRBV28 and TRBJ1-5, with D tentatively TRBD1 (5 bases). CDR1 MDHEN and CDR2 SYDVKM come from the germline V gene. V was clipped by 6 bases and J by 7 bases, with 13 bases between them. The CDR3 spans 13 residues. The CDR3 DNA follows: TGTGCCAGCAGGGGGACCAAATTCCAGCCCCAGCATTTT. This encodes CASRGTKFQPQHF.

This clonotype showed up just a few times. The chain has TRBV12-3 or TRBV12-4 and TRBJ2-7; weak D call: TRBD2 (6 bases). CDR3 length: 14 residues. Deletions cut 3 bases from V and 0 bases from J, with 9 bases between. This CDR3 is CASSLRESSYEQYF. The CDR3, as DNA: TGTGCCAGCAGTTTGCGGGAAAGCTCCTACGAGCAGTACTTC.

This clonotype occurred a few times. The gene calls are TRBV7-9 and TRBJ2-1; a possible D gene is TRBD2 (6 bases). The V end lost 6 bases, the J end lost 11 bases, and 20 bases lay between the germline ends. Germline CDR1 and CDR2: SEHNR and FQNEAQ (reference sequence). This CDR3 has 14 amino acids. This chain's CDR3 is CASSSSSDLRKQFF. The DNA for the CDR3 is TGTGCCAGCAGTTCCTCTAGCGACCTAAGGAAGCAGTTCTTC.

The rearrangement uses TRBV28 and TRBJ1-1; D unclear. The V and J ends lost 8 bases and 10 bases respectively, with 14 bases between them. The germline gives CDR1 MDHEN, CDR2 SYDVKM. This CDR3 contains 11 residues. The CDR3 coding sequence is TGTGCCAGCTACCAACCCACGGGAGCTTTCTTT. This sequence encodes CASYQPTGAFF.

A few counts support this clonotype. V is TRBV12-3 or TRBV12-4 and J is TRBJ1-1; 8 positions agree with TRBD1. V shed 4 bases and J 6 bases; nucleotides not matched to a gene: 10. This CDR3 comprises 15 residues. This CDR3 is CASSSWTGWTSEAFF. CDR3 DNA: TGTGCCAGCAGTTCTTGGACAGGGTGGACGTCTGAAGCTTTCTTT.

This chain's CDR3 is CASRRGFTYEQYV. CDR3 bases: TGTGCCAGCAGACGGGGGTTCACCTACGAGCAGTACGTC. The V and J genes are TRBV6-1 and TRBJ2-7; D perhaps matches TRBD2 (6 bases). The CDR3 has 13 residues. Germline V lookup: CDR1 MNHNS, CDR2 SASEGT. V lost 6 bases and J 2 bases, leaving 11 bases between the germline ends.

V usage is TRBV7-8 and J usage is TRBJ1-2, with 8 bases lining up with TRBD1. Unmatched junction bases numbered 11, after V lost 3 bases and J lost 2 bases. Germline CDR1 reads SGHVS; CDR2 reads FQNEAQ. CDR3 size: 17 residues. Written as DNA, the CDR3 is TGTGCCAGCAGCTTCGGTCCATCTTCAGGGGGCAACTATGGCTACACCTTC. This encodes CASSFGPSSGGNYGYTF.

This clonotype has only one observation. The chain recombines TRBV23-1 with TRBJ2-5; 14 bases are a match to TRBD2. TRBV23-1 is flagged as an ORF with uncertain function. This CDR3 comprises 18 residues. V trimming: 4 bases; J trimming: 1 base; junction bases outside the gene matches: 8. The CDR3 here is CASSPGTSGSSRQETQYF. CDR3 in DNA: TGCGCCAGCAGTCCAGGGACTAGCGGGAGTTCCCGCCAAGAGACCCAGTACTTC.

This clonotype was recorded a few times. V is TRBV7-8 and J is TRBJ2-7; D may be TRBD2 (6 bases). Germline V gives CDR1 SGHVS, CDR2 FQNEAQ. The CDR3 extends over 13 amino acids. V was clipped by 1 base and J by 3 bases, with 7 bases between them. The CDR3 DNA reads as TGTGCCAGCAGCTTAGGGGGACTCTACGAGCAGTACTTC. It specifies CASSLGGLYEQYF.